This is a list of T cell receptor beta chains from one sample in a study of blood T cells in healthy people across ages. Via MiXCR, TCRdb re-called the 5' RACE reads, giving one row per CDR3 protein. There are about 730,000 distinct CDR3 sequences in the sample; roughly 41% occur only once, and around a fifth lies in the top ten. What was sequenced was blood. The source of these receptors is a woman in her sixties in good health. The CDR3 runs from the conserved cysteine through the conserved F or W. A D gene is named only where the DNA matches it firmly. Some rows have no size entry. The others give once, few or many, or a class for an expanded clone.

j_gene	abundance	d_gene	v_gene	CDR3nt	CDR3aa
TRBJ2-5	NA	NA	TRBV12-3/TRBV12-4	TGTGCCAGCAGTTTTTCCAGCTTCAATGAGCAGTACTTC	CASSFSSFNEQYF
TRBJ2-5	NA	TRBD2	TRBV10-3	TGTGCCATCGGGACTAGCGGGAGGGCCTGGCAAGAGACCCAGTACTTC	CAIGTSGRAWQETQYF
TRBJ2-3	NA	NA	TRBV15	TGTGCCACCAGCAGAGGGCTAGGAGATACGCAGTATTTT	CATSRGLGDTQYF
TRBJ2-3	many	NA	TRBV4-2	TGTGCCAGCAGCCAAGATTGGGGTAGAGCAGATACGCAGTATTTT	CASSQDWGRADTQYF
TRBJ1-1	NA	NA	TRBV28	TGTGCCAGCAGTAGAATACAGGGAACCGGCAACACTGAAGCTTTCTTT	CASSRIQGTGNTEAFF
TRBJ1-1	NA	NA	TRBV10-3	TGTGCCATCAGTGACTTCGGGGGAAAACTCTCTGAAGCTTTCTTT	CAISDFGGKLSEAFF
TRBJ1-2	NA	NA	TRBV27	TGTGCCAGCAGCACCATAACGGGGTCTAACTATGGCTACACCTTC	CASSTITGSNYGYTF
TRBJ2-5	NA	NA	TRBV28	TGTGCCAGCTCCTCGCGGAGTTCACAAGAGACCCAGTACTTC	CASSSRSSQETQYF
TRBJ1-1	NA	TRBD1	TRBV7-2	TGTGCCAGCAGCCATAAGGACAGGGAGGGGGACACTGAAGCTTTCTTT	CASSHKDREGDTEAFF
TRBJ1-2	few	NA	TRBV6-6	TGTGCCAGCAGCTCGTCCGGAAACTATGGCTACACCTTC	CASSSSGNYGYTF
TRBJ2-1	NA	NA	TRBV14	TGTGCCAGCAGCCAAGAATCGGCCCGCCGAGTGAATGAGCAGTTCTTC	CASSQESARRVNEQFF
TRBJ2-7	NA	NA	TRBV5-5	TGTGCCAGCAGCCTGGGGGCAGCGGACGAGCAGTACTTC	CASSLGAADEQYF
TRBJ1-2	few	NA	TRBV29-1	TGCAGCGGAGGAGCGAACTACTATGGCTACACCTTC	CSGGANYYGYTF
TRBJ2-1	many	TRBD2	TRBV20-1	TGCAGTGCCACCCAGGGACTAGCGGGAGGGTCCTACAATGAGCAGTTCTTC	CSATQGLAGGSYNEQFF
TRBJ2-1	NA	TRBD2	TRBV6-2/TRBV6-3	TGTGCCAGCAGTCAACGCTCACGCGGGGGGCGTCCCTACAAGGAGCAGTTCTTC	CASSQRSRGGRPYKEQFF
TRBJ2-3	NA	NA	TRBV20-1	TGCAGCTCGGCGTTCGGTTTGCCAGATACGCAGTATTTT	CSSAFGLPDTQYF
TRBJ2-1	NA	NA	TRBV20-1	TGCAGTGCTCATTTACCGGGACGAACGCACGGTGAGCAGTTCTTC	CSAHLPGRTHGEQFF
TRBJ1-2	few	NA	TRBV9	TGTGCCAGCAGCGTTGGGACTAACTATGGCTACACCTTC	CASSVGTNYGYTF
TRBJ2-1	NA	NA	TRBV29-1	TGCAGCGCCCAGGGGCTAAATGAGCAGTTCTTC	CSAQGLNEQFF
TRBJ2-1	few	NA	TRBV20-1	TGCAGTGCTAGAGAATCGCATGAGCAGTTCTTC	CSARESHEQFF
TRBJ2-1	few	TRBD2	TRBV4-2	TGTGCCAGCAGCCAAGAAGGGACAGCGGGAGGCTCCTACAATGAGCAGTTCTTC	CASSQEGTAGGSYNEQFF
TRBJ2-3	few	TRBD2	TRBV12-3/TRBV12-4	TGTGCCAGCAGTTTGAAAGGACTAGCGGGGTCCTATACGCAGTATTTT	CASSLKGLAGSYTQYF
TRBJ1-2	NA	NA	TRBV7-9	TGTGCCAGCAGCTTCGAGACCTATAGCTACACCTTC	CASSFETYSYTF
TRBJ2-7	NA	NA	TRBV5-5	TGTGCCAGCAGCTTGGAAGGGAACTCCTACAATGAGCAGTACTTC	CASSLEGNSYNEQYF
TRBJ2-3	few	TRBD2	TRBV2	TGTGCCAGCAGGAGACTAGCTGGGAGCACAGATACGCAGTATTTT	CASRRLAGSTDTQYF
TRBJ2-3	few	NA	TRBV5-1	TGCGCCAGCAGCTTGGCGGACCCTCCCGCAGATACGCAGTATTTT	CASSLADPPADTQYF
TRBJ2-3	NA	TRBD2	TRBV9	TGTGCCAGCAGCACCGGACTAGCGGGGGGTAGCGGAGATACGCAGTATTTT	CASSTGLAGGSGDTQYF
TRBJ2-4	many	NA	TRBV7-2	TGTGCCAGCAGCCCCCCCGCGGGGGCCAAAAACATTCAGTACTTC	CASSPPAGAKNIQYF
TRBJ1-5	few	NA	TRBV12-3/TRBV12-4	TGTGCCAGCACCTGGGCCAGCAATCAGCCCCAGCATTTT	CASTWASNQPQHF
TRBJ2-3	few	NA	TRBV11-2	TGTGCCAGCAGCTTAGACATGGGAGATACGCAGTATTTT	CASSLDMGDTQYF
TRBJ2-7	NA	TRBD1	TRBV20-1	TGCAGTGTTCGGACAGGCGAAGGCTACGAGCAGTACTTC	CSVRTGEGYEQYF
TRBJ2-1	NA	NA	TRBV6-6	TGTGCCAGCAGTTACGCCCAGCGGGCCTACAATGAGCAGTTCTTC	CASSYAQRAYNEQFF
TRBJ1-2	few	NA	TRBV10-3	TGTGCCATCAGTGAAAGTGAAGGAGGCTACACCTTC	CAISESEGGYTF
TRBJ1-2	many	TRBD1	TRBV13	TGTGCCAGCAGCTTAGGAACAGGGGGCGGTGGTGGCTACACCTTC	CASSLGTGGGGGYTF
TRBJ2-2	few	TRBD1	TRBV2	TGTGCCACTCCCGGGACAGGGGGCGAAACCGGGGAGCTGTTTTTT	CATPGTGGETGELFF
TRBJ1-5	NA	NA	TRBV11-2	TGTGCCAGCAGCTTATTAGATGAGCAGCCCCAGCATTTT	CASSLLDEQPQHF
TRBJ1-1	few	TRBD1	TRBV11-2	TGTGCCAGCAGCGCTCGGACAGGGGGAAAGAACACTGAAGCTTTCTTT	CASSARTGGKNTEAFF
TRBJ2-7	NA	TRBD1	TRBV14	TGTGCCAGCAGCCCGAGGGGGACAGGGGACGAGCAGTACTTC	CASSPRGTGDEQYF
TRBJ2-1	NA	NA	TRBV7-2	TGTGCCAGCAGCCAGACCCCGGGGATCCCCTACAATGAGCAGTTCTTC	CASSQTPGIPYNEQFF
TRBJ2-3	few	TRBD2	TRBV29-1	TGCAGCGTTGATCCCGGGGGGGCAGGTGATACGCAGTATTTT	CSVDPGGAGDTQYF
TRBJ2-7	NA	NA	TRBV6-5	TGTGCCAGCAGTTACTCACTCACCGGGTACAATGAGCAGTACTTC	CASSYSLTGYNEQYF
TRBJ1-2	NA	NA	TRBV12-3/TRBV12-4	TGTGCCAGCAGTTTGGGGGGAGGCACAGGATTCTATGGCTACACCTTC	CASSLGGGTGFYGYTF
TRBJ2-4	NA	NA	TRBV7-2	TGTGCCAGCAGCTCGAACCCCGGGATAGGCATTCAGTACTTC	CASSSNPGIGIQYF
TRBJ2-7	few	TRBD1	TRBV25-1	TGTGCCAGCAGTCCTCCCTGGACAGGGGGCTCCTACGAGCAGTACTTC	CASSPPWTGGSYEQYF
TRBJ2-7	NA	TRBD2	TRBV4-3	TGCGCCAGCAGCCAAGGGAACGGGAGGGGATACTACGAGCAGTACTTC	CASSQGNGRGYYEQYF
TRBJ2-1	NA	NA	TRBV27	TGTGCCAGCAGCCTAAGGCGTCTAGGTGAGACCCAGTTCTTC	CASSLRRLGETQFF
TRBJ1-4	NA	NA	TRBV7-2	TGTGCCAGCACCCTAAGAGTGGGAGAAAAACTGTTTTTT	CASTLRVGEKLFF
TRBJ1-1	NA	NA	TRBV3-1	TGTGCCAGCAGCCTCTCGGCGGGGGGCGACACTGAAGCTTTCTTT	CASSLSAGGDTEAFF
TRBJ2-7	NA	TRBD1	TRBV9	TGTGCCAGCAGCGCCACCGGGACAGGAGCCGCCGAGCAGTACTTC	CASSATGTGAAEQYF
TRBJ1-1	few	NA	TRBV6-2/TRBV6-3	TGTGCCAGCAGTTACGCGGGGGCTAGTGCTGAAGCTTTCTTT	CASSYAGASAEAFF
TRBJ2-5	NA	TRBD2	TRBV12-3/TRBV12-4	TGTGCCAGCAGAATCGGGGGAGGGGTGGAGACCCAGTACTTC	CASRIGGGVETQYF
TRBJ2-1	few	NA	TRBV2	TGTGCCAGCATCCTGGACGCCTACAATGAGCAGTTCTTC	CASILDAYNEQFF
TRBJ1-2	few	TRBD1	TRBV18	TGTGCCAGCTCACCGAACCGGGACAGTTTCGACGGCTACACCTTC	CASSPNRDSFDGYTF
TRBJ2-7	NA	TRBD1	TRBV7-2	TGTGCCAGCCGGGACAGCCCCCACTACGAGCAGTACTTC	CASRDSPHYEQYF